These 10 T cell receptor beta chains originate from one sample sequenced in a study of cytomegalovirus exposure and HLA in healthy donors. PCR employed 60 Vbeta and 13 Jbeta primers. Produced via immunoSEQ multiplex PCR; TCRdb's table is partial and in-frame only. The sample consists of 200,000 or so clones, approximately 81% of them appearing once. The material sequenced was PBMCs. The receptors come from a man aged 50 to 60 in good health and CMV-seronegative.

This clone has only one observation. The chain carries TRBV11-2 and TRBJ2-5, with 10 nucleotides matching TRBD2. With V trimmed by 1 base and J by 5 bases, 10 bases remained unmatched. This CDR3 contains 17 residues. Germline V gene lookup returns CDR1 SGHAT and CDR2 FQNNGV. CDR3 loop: CASSLGASGGPVETQYF. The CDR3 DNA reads TGTGCCAGCAGCTTAGGGGCTAGCGGGGGCCCGGTGGAGACCCAGTACTTC.

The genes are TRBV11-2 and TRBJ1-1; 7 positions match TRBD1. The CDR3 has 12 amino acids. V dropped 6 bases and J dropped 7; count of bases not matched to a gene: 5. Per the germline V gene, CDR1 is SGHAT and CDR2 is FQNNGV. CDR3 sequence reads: CASRTGRYEAFF. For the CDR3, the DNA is TGTGCCAGCAGGACAGGGCGGTATGAAGCTTTCTTT.

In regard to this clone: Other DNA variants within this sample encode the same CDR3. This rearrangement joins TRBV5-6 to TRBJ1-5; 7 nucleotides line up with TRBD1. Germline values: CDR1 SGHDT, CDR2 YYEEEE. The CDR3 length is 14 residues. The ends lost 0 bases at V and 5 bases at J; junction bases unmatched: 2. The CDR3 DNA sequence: TGTGCCAGCAGCTTGGGACAGGGTTATCAGCCCCAGCATTTT. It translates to CASSLGQGYQPQHF.

The CDR3 is CAISELTGGYGYTF. CDR3 DNA: TGTGCCATCAGTGAGTTGACAGGGGGCTATGGCTACACCTTC. This chain connects TRBV10-3 to TRBJ1-2; 9 positions agree with TRBD1. CDR3 size: 14 residues. Germline CDR1 is ENHRY and CDR2 is SYGVKD. Trimming removed 1 base from V and 4 bases from J; junction bases left unmatched: 1.

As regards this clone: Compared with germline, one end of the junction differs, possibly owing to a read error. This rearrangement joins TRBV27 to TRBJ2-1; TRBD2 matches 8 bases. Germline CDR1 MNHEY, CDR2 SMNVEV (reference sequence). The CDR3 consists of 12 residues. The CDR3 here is CASSGSGITSLF. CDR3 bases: TGTGCCAGCAGTGGTAGCGGGATCACCTCCCTCTTC.

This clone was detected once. CDR3 DNA sequence: TGCGCCAGCTACCGGACCGGGACTAACACAGATACGCAGTATTTT. Amino acid sequence: CASYRTGTNTDTQYF. This rearrangement joins TRBV5-1 to TRBJ2-3, with 7 nucleotides matching TRBD2. There are 15 residues in the CDR3. The germline CDR1 and CDR2 sequences are SGHRS and YFSETQ. Trimming cost V 7 bases and J 2 bases; bases outside gene matches: 10.

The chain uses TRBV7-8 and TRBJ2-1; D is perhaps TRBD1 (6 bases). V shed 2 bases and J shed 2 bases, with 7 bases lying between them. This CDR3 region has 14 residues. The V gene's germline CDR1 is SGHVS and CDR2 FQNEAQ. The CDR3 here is CASSLRDTYNEQFF. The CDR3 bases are TGTGCCAGCAGCTTAAGGGACACCTACAATGAGCAGTTCTTC. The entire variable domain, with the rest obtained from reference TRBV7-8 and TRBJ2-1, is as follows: GAGVSQSPRYKVAKRGQDVALRCDPISGHVSLFWYQQALGQGPEFLTYFQNEAQLDKSGLPSDRFFAERPEGSVSTLKIQRTQQEDSAVYLCASSLRDTYNEQFFGPGTRLTVL.

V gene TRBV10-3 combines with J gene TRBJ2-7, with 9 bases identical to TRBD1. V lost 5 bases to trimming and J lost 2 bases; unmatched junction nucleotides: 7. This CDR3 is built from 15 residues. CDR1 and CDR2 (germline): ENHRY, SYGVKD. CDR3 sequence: CAISRKGQGAYEQYF. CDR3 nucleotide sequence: TGTGCCATCAGTCGAAAGGGACAGGGAGCCTACGAGCAGTACTTC.

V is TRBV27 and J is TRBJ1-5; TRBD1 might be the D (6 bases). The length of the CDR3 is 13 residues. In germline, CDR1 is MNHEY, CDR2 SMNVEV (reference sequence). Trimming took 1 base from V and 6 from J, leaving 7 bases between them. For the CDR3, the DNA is TGTGCCAGCAGTTTATTGGGGGCTCAGCCCCAGCATTTT. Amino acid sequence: CASSLLGAQPQHF.

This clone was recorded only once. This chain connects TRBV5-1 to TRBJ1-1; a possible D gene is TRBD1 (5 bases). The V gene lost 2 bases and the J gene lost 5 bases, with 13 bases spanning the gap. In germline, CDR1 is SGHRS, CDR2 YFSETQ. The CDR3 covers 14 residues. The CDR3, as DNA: TGCGCCAGCAGCTTAAGCGGGGAGGGGACTGAAGCTTTCTTT. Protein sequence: CASSLSGEGTEAFF.